This T cell receptor beta chain was sequenced for a study of molecular identifiers for immune sequencing clone quantification. Study-wide findings and caveats: Clone sizes could be underestimated for highly expanded clones when identical TCR molecules share a barcode.

This clonotype was counted ten times or more. Its antigen remains unknown. The V gene's germline CDR1 is MNHEY and CDR2 SVGEGT. With 3 bases removed from V and 2 bases from J, the gap between germline ends came to 8 bases. This CDR3 contains 14 residues. TCRdb re-called the PCR reads through MiXCR, storing one row per CDR3 protein. The table has around 460,000 distinct CDR3 sequences, around 23% seen once. The TCR comes from a human donor in good health. Some libraries in this study had Jurkat cell RNA spiked in. Sample: naive CD8+ T cells from blood, with Jurkat cell RNA spiked in. Subset specified: FACS-sorted CD8+CD4-CCR7+CD45RA+ naive T cells. V and J are TRBV6-2 or TRBV6-3 and TRBJ1-5; weak D call: TRBD1 (5 bases). DNA of the CDR3: TGTGCCAGCAGTTATGGCAGGGGCAATCAGCCCCAGCATTTT. Translating it yields CASSYGRGNQPQHF.